Listed here are 21 T cell receptor beta chains from one sample, sequenced in a study of cytomegalovirus exposure and HLA in healthy donors (dated by TCRdb to 2016 to 2017). The library was built by means of the immunoSEQ multiplex PCR assay. For the multiplex PCR, a mixture combining 60 forward primers for TCR Vbeta segments and 13 reverse primers for TCR Jbeta segments was used. Drawn from immuneACCESS, this table holds only the in-frame rearrangements with V and J called that TCRdb kept. Clones are partly lost; checked studies trace under half to an unresolved V gene and leave the rest unexplained. The sample table records around 110,000 clones; around two thirds of these occur just once. The ten largest clones take up 7.5% to 9.5% of the sample. Sequencing used PBMCs. All receptors come from a woman between 35 and 50 years old in good health and CMV-seropositive.

The chain couples TRBV25-1 to TRBJ2-3, with 8 bases lining up with TRBD1. Germline V gene sequence: CDR1 MGHDK, CDR2 SYGVNS. Germline trimming cut 10 bases from V and 1 base from J; bases unmatched to any gene: 4. The CDR3 is made up of 13 amino acids. The CDR3 loop reads CATGQGGTDTQYF. The DNA for the CDR3 is TGTGCCACCGGACAGGGCGGCACAGATACGCAGTATTTT.

J is TRBJ1-1 and V is TRBV5-1; the D gene is possibly TRBD1 (5 bases). Trimming left V 2 bases short and J 3 bases short, with 11 bases between. Germline V gene data show CDR1 as SGHRS and CDR2 as YFSETQ. There are 14 residues in the CDR3. This CDR3 reads CASSFSGEDTEAFF. In DNA form, the CDR3 reads TGCGCCAGCAGCTTTTCGGGGGAGGACACTGAAGCTTTCTTT.

This clone was seen a few times. The chain uses TRBV15 and TRBJ1-1; D is ambiguous. Germline CDR1 is LNHNV and CDR2 is YYDKDF (reference sequence). The CDR3 runs to 15 residues. Between the trimmed V and J ends, which lost 0 bases and 0 bases, there was a span of 8 bases. CDR3 sequence: CATSRELALNTEAFF. The CDR3 region has the DNA TGTGCCACCAGCAGAGAATTAGCGTTGAACACTGAAGCTTTCTTT.

This clone was observed a few times. The V gene is TRBV7-6, the J gene TRBJ2-7; D remains unclear. This CDR3 spans 13 amino acids. Germline loops: CDR1 SGHVS, CDR2 FNYEAQ. The V end was cut by 1 base, the J end by 5 bases, with 9 bases between. CDR3 in DNA: TGTGCCAGCAGCTTAGGGATTAGCCACGAGCAGTACTTC. Protein sequence: CASSLGISHEQYF.

The chain carries TRBV5-1 and TRBJ2-1; 9 bases are shared with TRBD1. The ends lost 4 bases at V and 2 bases at J; junction bases unmatched: 7. CDR3 length: 16 amino acids. Germline V lookup: CDR1 SGHRS, CDR2 YFSETQ. CDR3 sequence reads: CASSPSGDRAYNEQFF. The CDR3 DNA is TGCGCCAGCAGCCCTTCAGGGGACAGGGCCTACAATGAGCAGTTCTTC. The full variable domain, in which reference TRBV5-1 and TRBJ2-1 provide the parts outside the CDR3, is KAGVTQTPRYLIKTRGQQVTLSCSPISGHRSVSWYQQTPGQGLQFLFEYFSETQRNKGNFPGRFSGRQFSNSRSEMNVSTLELGDSALYLCASSPSGDRAYNEQFFGPGTRLTVL.

J is TRBJ2-1 and V is TRBV28; 9 nucleotides match TRBD2. Trimming cost V 6 bases and J 0 bases; bases outside gene matches: 18. The germline V gene has CDR1 MDHEN and CDR2 SYDVKM. This CDR3 has 20 residues. CDR3 region: CASRPRPTSGYQSSYNEQFF. For the CDR3, the DNA is TGTGCCAGCAGACCTAGGCCGACTAGCGGTTACCAGAGCTCCTACAATGAGCAGTTCTTC.

The table lists this clone with a few counts. This chain connects TRBV28 to TRBJ1-5; weak D call: TRBD1 (6 bases). V was clipped by 8 bases and J by 8 bases, with 19 bases between them. In germline, CDR1 is MDHEN, CDR2 SYDVKM. The CDR3 covers 14 residues. CDR3 DNA: TGTGCCAGCCTCTCGGGACACCGATTTGAGCCCCAGCATTTT. This translates into CASLSGHRFEPQHF.

The genes are TRBV6-5 and TRBJ1-2, with D possibly TRBD1 on 5 matching bases. CDR3 size: 12 residues. V lost 5 bases, J lost 3 bases, and 7 bases lay in between. Germline V gene sequence: CDR1 MNHEY, CDR2 SVGAGI. The CDR3 DNA sequence: TGTGCCAGCAGTACAGGCCACTATGGCTACACCTTC. The encoded protein is CASSTGHYGYTF.

This clone was counted between two and nine times. The rearrangement uses TRBV4-1 and TRBJ2-1; 9 nucleotides match TRBD2. Germline values: CDR1 MGHRA, CDR2 YSYEKL. V shed 4 bases and J 0 bases; nucleotides not matched to a gene: 10. The CDR3 runs 18 residues. The CDR3 spells CASSRGLAGTSSYNEQFF. The DNA of the CDR3 is TGCGCCAGCAGCCGGGGGCTAGCGGGGACGAGCTCCTACAATGAGCAGTTCTTC.

The rearrangement links TRBV4-3 to TRBJ1-4; D is ambiguous. The germline V gene has CDR1 LGHNA and CDR2 YSLEER. V lost 0 bases to trimming and J lost 8 bases, with 16 bases between them. The CDR3 loop spans 16 amino acids. The CDR3 nucleotides read TGCGCCAGCAGCCAAGATACGGGTCTCACGGGGGAAAAACTGTTTTTT. The encoded protein is CASSQDTGLTGEKLFF.

This clone was seen only a few times. The V and J genes are TRBV15 and TRBJ2-1; TRBD1 might be the D (5 bases). With 5 bases removed from V and 8 bases from J, the gap between germline ends came to 19 bases. The CDR3 consists of 15 residues. Germline V CDR1 and CDR2: LNHNV, YYDKDF (reference sequence). The CDR3 here is CATSLDLGIGDEQFF. CDR3 nucleotides: TGTGCCACCAGCCTAGACCTGGGGATAGGGGATGAGCAGTTCTTC.

Remarks on this clone: The sample contains more than one DNA sequence encoding this CDR3. J is TRBJ1-6 and V is TRBV6-1; perhaps TRBD1 as D (5 bases). CDR1 is MNHNS, CDR2 SASEGT, per germline. This CDR3 has 15 amino acids. Trimming left V 3 bases short and J 4 bases short, with 10 bases between. The DNA of the CDR3 is TGTGCCAGCAGTGATACAGGAGCTTATAATTCACCCCTCCACTTT. It encodes CASSDTGAYNSPLHF.

The chain uses TRBV7-6 and TRBJ1-6, with unresolved D. Germline CDR1 and CDR2: SGHVS and FNYEAQ. Trimming stripped 5 bases from V and 7 bases from J, with 9 bases between. The CDR3 totals 13 residues. The CDR3 nucleotides read TGTGCCAGCAGCCCAAGCCCGAATTCACCCCTCCACTTT. Translated, it gives CASSPSPNSPLHF.

V usage is TRBV2 and J usage is TRBJ2-7; maybe TRBD2 (7 bases). The germline CDR1 and CDR2 sequences are SNHLY and FYNNEI. Trimming took off 2 bases at V and 2 bases at J, with 13 bases between the two ends. The CDR3 sequence is 15 residues long. The CDR3 spells CASSERAGAAYEQYF. DNA of the CDR3: TGTGCCAGCAGTGAAAGGGCGGGGGCAGCCTACGAGCAGTACTTC.

The CDR3 DNA sequence: TGCGCCAGCAGCCTGGGACAGATCTCTGGGGCCAACGTCCTGACTTTC. Translation gives CASSLGQISGANVLTF. The genes are TRBV4-3 and TRBJ2-6; TRBD1 agrees at 7 bases. The trim removed 4 bases at V and 0 bases at J, leaving 3 bases unmatched. CDR1 is LGHNA, CDR2 YSLEER, per germline. The CDR3 totals 16 residues.

The chain has TRBV25-1 and TRBJ2-3; 10 nucleotides match TRBD2. J gave up 1 base and V 5 bases, and 6 bases lay outside the gene matches. Germline lookup yields CDR1 MGHDK and CDR2 SYGVNS. The CDR3 is 16 amino acids. The CDR3 region is CASSIIGLAGTDTQYF. DNA of the CDR3: TGTGCCAGCAGTATCATAGGACTAGCGGGCACAGATACGCAGTATTTT.

J is TRBJ1-6 and V is TRBV2; 8 bases match TRBD1. V lost 2 bases to trimming and J lost 13 bases; unmatched junction nucleotides: 10. CDR3 size: 15 residues. The germline CDR1 and CDR2 sequences are SNHLY and FYNNEI. The CDR3 DNA reads as TGTGCCAGCAGTGAATGGGCAGGACAGGGCAGTCCCCTCCACTTT. Protein: CASSEWAGQGSPLHF.

In its sample, this clone was seen a few times. The chain couples TRBV7-2 to TRBJ2-7, with 9 bases lining up with TRBD1. With 5 bases clipped from V and 4 bases from J, the junction kept 3 bases outside the gene matches. Germline lookup yields CDR1 SGHTA and CDR2 FQGNSA. The CDR3 sequence is 13 residues long. CDR3 protein: CASSRQGVYEQYF. The CDR3 DNA follows: TGTGCCAGCAGCCGACAGGGGGTGTACGAGCAGTACTTC.

The chain recombines TRBV2 with TRBJ1-6, with 9 bases fitting TRBD1. The germline gives CDR1 SNHLY, CDR2 FYNNEI. Germline trimming cut 10 bases from V and 1 base from J; bases unmatched to any gene: 5. The CDR3 has 15 amino acids. The CDR3 protein is CATGTGTSYNSPLHF. The CDR3, as DNA: TGTGCCACAGGGACAGGGACTTCCTATAATTCACCCCTCCACTTT.

This clone was detected only a few times. This chain connects TRBV6-5 to TRBJ1-5, with a weak D call TRBD1 (6 bases). The CDR3 covers 14 residues. Germline lookup yields CDR1 MNHEY and CDR2 SVGAGI. V dropped 7 bases and J dropped 0 bases, with 10 bases sitting between them. Here the CDR3 DNA reads TGTGCCAGCAAGAGGGACAATAGCAATCAGCCCCAGCATTTT. Translated, it gives CASKRDNSNQPQHF.

This clone was found a few times. The rearrangement joins TRBV10-3 to TRBJ2-1; a weak D match, TRBD2 (5 bases). There are 12 residues in the CDR3. CDR1 is ENHRY and CDR2 is SYGVKD in the germline V gene. V gave up 3 bases and J gave up 7 bases, with 7 bases separating them. CDR3 sequence: CAISDGGNEQFF. CDR3 bases: TGTGCCATCAGTGACGGCGGGAATGAGCAGTTCTTC.